The clone carrying this T cell receptor (beta chain) was observed a single time. Its antigen is undetermined. Germline V gives CDR1 KGHSH, CDR2 LQKENI. This CDR3 region has 16 residues. After removal of 3 bases from V and 4 bases from J, the junction contained 2 bases not matched to a gene. The data were taken from a study of CD4 T cell repertoires in COVID-19. Study-wide results and caveats: Some SARS-CoV-2 clonotypes, between 7 and 25%, recurred in SARS-CoV and/or HKU1 cultures. Sharing of several most expanded SARS-CoV-2-reactive clonotypes across memory subsets suggested intraclonal diversification.

Samples came from patients recovered from mild-to-severe COVID-19. Sequencing was done directly on freshly isolated, uncultured memory T cells. The assay was immunoSEQ multiplex PCR, and TCRdb's table has in-frame clones only and misses some. The sample consists of about 75,000 clones, roughly four fifths of them appearing once. The rearrangement uses TRBV18 and TRBJ2-3, with 15 bases aligning to TRBD2. This material consisted of CD4+ T cells from peripheral blood, taken after recovery from COVID-19. This clonotype was obtained from a human donor who had COVID-19. This chain's CDR3 is CASSPGLAGGPDTQYF. CDR3 nucleotide sequence: TGTGCCAGCTCACCGGGACTAGCGGGGGGACCAGATACGCAGTATTTT.